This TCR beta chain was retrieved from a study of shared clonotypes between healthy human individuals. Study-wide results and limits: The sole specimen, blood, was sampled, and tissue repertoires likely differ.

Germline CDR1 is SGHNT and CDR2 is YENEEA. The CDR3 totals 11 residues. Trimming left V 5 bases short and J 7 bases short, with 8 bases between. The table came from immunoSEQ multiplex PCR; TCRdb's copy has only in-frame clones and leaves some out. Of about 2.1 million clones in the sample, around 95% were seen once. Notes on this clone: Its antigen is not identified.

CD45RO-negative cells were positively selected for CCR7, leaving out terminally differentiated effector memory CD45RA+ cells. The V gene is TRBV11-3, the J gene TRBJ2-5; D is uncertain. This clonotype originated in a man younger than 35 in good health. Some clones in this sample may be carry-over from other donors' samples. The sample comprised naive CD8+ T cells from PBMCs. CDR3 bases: TGTGCCAGCAGCCAAACCGGGACCCAGTACTTC. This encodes CASSQTGTQYF.